This T cell receptor beta chain was recovered during a study of CD8 T cells in Susac syndrome. The CDR3 has 17 residues. Trimming took 1 base from V and 3 from J, leaving 17 bases between them. Per germline, CDR1 MNHEY and CDR2 SVGEGT. The table lists this clonotype with a few counts. RNA totalling roughly 0.45 to 1 ug underwent reverse transcription with random hexamers. TCRdb re-called the immunoSEQ multiplex PCR reads through MiXCR, storing one row per CDR3 protein. The sample records around 190,000 distinct CDR3 sequences, 90% to 95% being singletons. The chain has TRBV6-2 or TRBV6-3 and TRBJ2-3; maybe TRBD2 (5 bases). The clonotype was recovered from a human donor with Susac syndrome. Sequencing was performed on CD4+ T cells from PBMCs. The CDR3 nucleotides are TGTGCCAGCAGTTACTTAGCTTTTTTAGGGAGTACAGATACGCAGTATTTT. This translates into CASSYLAFLGSTDTQYF.